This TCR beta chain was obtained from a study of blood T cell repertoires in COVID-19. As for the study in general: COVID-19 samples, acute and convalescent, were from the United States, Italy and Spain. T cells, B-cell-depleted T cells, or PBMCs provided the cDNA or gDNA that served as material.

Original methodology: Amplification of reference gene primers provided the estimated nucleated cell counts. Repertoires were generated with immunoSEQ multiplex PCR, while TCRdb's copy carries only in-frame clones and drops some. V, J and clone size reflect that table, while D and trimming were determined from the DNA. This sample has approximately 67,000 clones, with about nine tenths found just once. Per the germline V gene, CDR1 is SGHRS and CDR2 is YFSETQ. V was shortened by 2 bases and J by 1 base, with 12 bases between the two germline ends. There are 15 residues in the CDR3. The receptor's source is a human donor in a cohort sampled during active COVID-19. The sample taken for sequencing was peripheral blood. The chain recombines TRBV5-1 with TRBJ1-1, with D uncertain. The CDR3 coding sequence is TGCGCCAGCAGCTTAATCCCAGGAGGGAACACTGAAGCTTTCTTT. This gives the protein CASSLIPGGNTEAFF.